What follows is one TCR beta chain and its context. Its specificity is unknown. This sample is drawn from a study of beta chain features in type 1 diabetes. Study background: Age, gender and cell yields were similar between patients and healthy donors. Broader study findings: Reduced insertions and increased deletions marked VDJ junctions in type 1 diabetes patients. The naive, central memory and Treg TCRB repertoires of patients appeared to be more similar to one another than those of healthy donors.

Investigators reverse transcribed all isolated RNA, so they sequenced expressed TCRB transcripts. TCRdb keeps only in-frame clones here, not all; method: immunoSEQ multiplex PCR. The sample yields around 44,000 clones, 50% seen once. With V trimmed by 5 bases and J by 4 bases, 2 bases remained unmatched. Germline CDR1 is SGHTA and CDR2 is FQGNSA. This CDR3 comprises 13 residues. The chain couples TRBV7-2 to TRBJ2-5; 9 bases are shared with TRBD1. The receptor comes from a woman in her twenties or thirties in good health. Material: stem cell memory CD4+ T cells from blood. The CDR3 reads CASSGTGRETQYF. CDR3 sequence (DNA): TGTGCCAGCAGCGGGACAGGGAGAGAGACCCAGTACTTC.